The 11 T cell receptor beta chains reported below all come from one sample, sequenced in a study of shared clonotypes between healthy human individuals. The method was immunoSEQ multiplex PCR; TCRdb's version includes in-frame clones alone and lacks a portion of them. Of about 1.5 million clones in the sample, 95% to 99% are singletons; the top ten hold about 0.45%. Input material: naive CD4+ T cells sorted from blood. As for subset: CD45RA+ positively selected. These receptors were obtained from a young man in good health.

The chain couples TRBV12-5 to TRBJ2-3; 8 nucleotides align to TRBD2. The length of the CDR3 is 14 residues. V trimming: 3 bases; J trimming: 4 bases; junction bases outside the gene matches: 3. CDR1 and CDR2 (germline): LGHNT, FRNRAP. The CDR3 DNA follows: TGTGCTAGTGGTTTAGAGCGGGAGTCAGATACGCAGTATTTT. Translated: CASGLERESDTQYF.

This clone has just one count. The chain is built from TRBV10-1 and TRBJ2-2; 13 bases line up with TRBD2. CDR3 length equals 14 residues. With 10 bases clipped from V and 7 bases from J, the junction kept 6 bases outside the gene matches. From germline, CDR1 is WNHNN and CDR2 SYGVQD (reference sequence). CDR3 protein: CATGTSGTGGELFF. The CDR3 coding sequence is TGCGCCACCGGGACTAGCGGGACGGGCGGGGAGCTGTTTTTT.

This rearrangement joins TRBV2 to TRBJ2-2; D possibly corresponds to TRBD2 (5 bases). The V gene lost 7 bases and the J gene lost 1 base, with 7 bases spanning the gap. The germline gives CDR1 SNHLY, CDR2 FYNNEI. CDR3 length: 13 amino acids. Written as DNA, the CDR3 is TGTGCCAGCACCCGGGAGAACACCGGGGAGCTGTTTTTT. Protein product: CASTRENTGELFF.

Concerning this clone: One end of the junction does not line up with germline, which may come from a read error. The rearrangement links TRBV12-5 to TRBJ2-5; unclear D gene. The length of the CDR3 is 9 residues. Germline V gene data show CDR1 as LGHNT and CDR2 as FRNRAP. DNA for the CDR3: TGTGCTTGGAATCTTGAAGAGAACTTC. Its protein product is CAWNLEENF.

The chain couples TRBV6-1 to TRBJ1-2, with 7 bases that match TRBD1. The CDR3 has 14 residues. Germline loops: CDR1 MNHNS, CDR2 SASEGT. With 6 bases clipped from V and 5 bases from J, the junction kept 9 bases outside the gene matches. DNA of the CDR3: TGTGCCAGCAGGGACACAGGGGTTCGGTATGGCTACACCTTC. Protein product: CASRDTGVRYGYTF.

This clone appeared once. V gene TRBV28 combines with J gene TRBJ2-2; 9 bases are shared with TRBD2. V was clipped by 2 bases and J by 5 bases; unmatched bases: 6. This CDR3 region has 16 residues. The V gene's germline CDR1 is MDHEN and CDR2 SYDVKM. The CDR3 DNA sequence: TGTGCCAGCAGTTTAGGATTTCTAGCGGGAACCGGGGAGCTGTTTTTT. Its protein is CASSLGFLAGTGELFF.

V usage is TRBV7-8 and J usage is TRBJ2-2; 11 bases are shared with TRBD1. V shed 5 bases, J shed 5 bases, and the junction held 7 bases outside the gene matches. CDR1 is SGHVS, CDR2 FQNEAQ, per germline. This CDR3 has 16 residues. As DNA, the CDR3 is TGTGCCAGCAGCCGCCCCGGGACAGGGGGAACCGGGGAGCTGTTTTTT. Amino acid sequence: CASSRPGTGGTGELFF.

This chain links TRBV5-5 with TRBJ1-5; unclear D gene. The CDR3 has 14 residues. V lost 2 bases and J 3 bases, leaving 9 bases between the germline ends. CDR1 is SGHKS and CDR2 is YYEKEE in the germline V gene (reference sequence). CDR3 sequence: CASSFLGTNQPQHF. DNA of the CDR3: TGTGCCAGCAGCTTCTTAGGTACCAATCAGCCCCAGCATTTT.

The chain joins TRBV9 to TRBJ1-1, with D possibly TRBD1 on 5 matching bases. Trimming removed 2 bases from V and 4 bases from J, with 12 bases in between. Looked up from germline, CDR1 is SGDLS and CDR2 is YYNGEE. The CDR3 has 14 amino acids. The DNA for the CDR3 is TGTGCCAGCAGCGTTTTATCAGGGTTCACTGAAGCTTTCTTT. Translation: CASSVLSGFTEAFF.

The V and J genes are TRBV7-2 and TRBJ1-5; perhaps TRBD1 as D (6 bases). With 6 bases removed from V and 7 bases from J, the gap between germline ends came to 13 bases. The germline gives CDR1 SGHTA, CDR2 FQGNSA. This CDR3 contains 13 residues. The CDR3 sequence is CASSFDRSQPQHF. The CDR3 DNA reads TGTGCCAGCAGTTTCGACAGGTCCCAGCCCCAGCATTTT. Together with reference TRBV7-2 and TRBJ1-5, the CDR3 gives the full variable domain: GAGVSQSPSNKVTEKGKDVELRCDPISGHTALYWYRQSLGQGLEFLIYFQGNSAPDKSGLPSDRFSAERTGGSVSTLTIQRTQQEDSAVYLCASSFDRSQPQHFGDGTRLSIL.

The chain couples TRBV28 to TRBJ2-3, with TRBD2 matching over 11 bases. The CDR3 consists of 15 residues. Germline values: CDR1 MDHEN, CDR2 SYDVKM. Germline trimming cut 6 bases from V and 4 bases from J; bases unmatched to any gene: 6. The CDR3 coding sequence is TGTGCCAGCAGCCGTGGGACTAGCGGTTCAGATACGCAGTATTTT. Translating it yields CASSRGTSGSDTQYF.